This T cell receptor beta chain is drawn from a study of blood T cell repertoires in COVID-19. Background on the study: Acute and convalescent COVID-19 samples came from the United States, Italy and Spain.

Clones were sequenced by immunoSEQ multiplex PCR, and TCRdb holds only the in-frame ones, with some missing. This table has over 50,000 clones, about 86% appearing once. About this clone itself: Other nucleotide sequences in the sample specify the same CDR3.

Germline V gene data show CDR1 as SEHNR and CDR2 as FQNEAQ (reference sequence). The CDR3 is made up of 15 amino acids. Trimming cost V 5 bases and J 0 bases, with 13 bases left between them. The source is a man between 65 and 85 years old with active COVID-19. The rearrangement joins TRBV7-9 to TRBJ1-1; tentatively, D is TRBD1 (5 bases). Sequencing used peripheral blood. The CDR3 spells CASSPTQGMNTEAFF. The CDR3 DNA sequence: TGTGCCAGCAGCCCTACGCAGGGCATGAACACTGAAGCTTTCTTT.